The 5 T cell receptor beta chains below were found in one sample sequenced in a study of blood T cell repertoires in COVID-19 (TCRdb year 2020). Libraries came from the immunoSEQ multiplex PCR assay. Entries here come from immuneACCESS through TCRdb and include only in-frame sequences with V and J called. Some clones fail to appear in such tables; in the studies checked, an unresolved V gene covers under half of the shortfall, and the cause of the remainder is unknown. The sample table contains 250,000 to 300,000 clones; only one count was recorded for 80% to 90% of them. The ten largest clones take up 15% to 18% of the sample. Sequencing was performed on PBMCs or T cells enriched from blood (not recorded which). The receptors originated from a man younger than 30 who had recovered from COVID-19.

The V gene is TRBV7-9, the J gene TRBJ1-2; 7 bases are shared with TRBD1. J gave up 3 bases and V 4 bases, and 11 bases lay outside the gene matches. Germline-derived CDR1 and CDR2 are SEHNR and FQNEAQ (reference sequence). The length of the CDR3 is 16 residues. This CDR3 is CASSSVGRGTDYGYTF. The CDR3 region has the DNA TGTGCCAGCAGCTCAGTCGGTAGGGGGACAGACTATGGCTACACCTTC. The full variable domain, completed using reference TRBV7-9 and TRBJ1-2, is DTGVSQNPRHKITKRGQNVTFRCDPISEHNRLYWYRQTLGQGPEFLTYFQNEAQLEKSRLLSDRFSAERPKGSFSTLEIQRTEQGDSAMYLCASSSVGRGTDYGYTFGSGTRLTVV.

The rearrangement joins TRBV5-1 to TRBJ2-2, with no clear D. CDR1 is SGHRS, CDR2 YFSETQ, per germline. CDR3 length: 13 amino acids. V was clipped by 7 bases and J by 6 bases, with 13 bases between them. The CDR3, as DNA: TGCGCCAGCTCCTTAGGCGGTTCCGGGGAGCTGTTTTTT. It specifies CASSLGGSGELFF.

J is TRBJ2-6 and V is TRBV27; weak D call: TRBD1 (5 bases). The germline V and J ends were trimmed by 5 bases and 4 bases, with 21 bases remaining between them. The CDR3 runs to 18 residues. The germline V gene encodes CDR1 MNHEY and CDR2 SMNVEV (reference sequence). DNA for the CDR3: TGTGCCAGCAGTCCAAAAGGGGTGCTAGTGTGGGGGGCCAACGTCCTGACTTTC. It specifies CASSPKGVLVWGANVLTF.

This sequence joins TRBV5-5 and TRBJ1-6; 7 nucleotides align to TRBD1. Trimming cost V 5 bases and J 3 bases; bases outside gene matches: 8. From germline, CDR1 is SGHKS and CDR2 YYEKEE (reference sequence). This CDR3 has 16 amino acids. The CDR3 spells CASRRTGTDYNSPLHF. In DNA, the CDR3 is TGTGCCAGCAGGCGAACCGGGACAGACTATAATTCACCCCTCCACTTT.

CDR3 coding DNA: TGTGCCAGCAGTTTCCCCGGGACATACGAGCAGTACTTC. Its protein product is CASSFPGTYEQYF. The V gene is TRBV28, the J gene TRBJ2-7; D may be TRBD1 (6 bases). This CDR3 region has 13 residues. Trimming removed 3 bases from V and 4 bases from J, with 10 bases in between. In germline, CDR1 is MDHEN, CDR2 SYDVKM.